The sequence of this T cell receptor beta chain was determined in a study of CD8+CD57+ T cells in acquired aplastic anemia. Whole-study context: Average DNA yield from sorted CD4+ and CD8+ cells was approximately 3 ug. CD4+ cells from healthy donors averaged approximately 9.8 million reads.

This clonotype was observed a few times. Its target is unknown. Study conclusions and caveats: Patients and controls shared over 25 CD8+ CDR3 sequences.

Profiles of TCR beta VDJ and CDR3 were generated from a genomic DNA template. TCRdb fed the reads into MiXCR, producing one record per CDR3 protein. The sample includes about 35,000 distinct CDR3 sequences, under 80% of them seen just once. Source material: sorted CD4+, CD8+, or CD8+CD57+ T cells (not recorded which) from PBMCs. The sequence came from a human donor in good health, serving as a control.

CDR3 bases: TGCGCCAGCAGCCAAGGGGGACTAGCCCGTTACGAGCAGTACTTC. Translated, it gives CASSQGGLARYEQYF. The rearrangement links TRBV10-1 to TRBJ2-7, with 9 bases fitting TRBD2. Germline V lookup: CDR1 WNHNN, CDR2 SYGVQD (reference sequence). The CDR3 has 15 residues. V was pared by 6 bases and J by 4 bases, with 10 bases of the junction left unmatched.